This T cell receptor (beta chain) originates from a study of T cells after yellow fever vaccination (dated by TCRdb to about 2019). Broadly, across the study: The SMART-Seq v4 Ultra Low Input RNA kit was used to prepare libraries from fractions with low cell numbers. Bulk TCR alpha and beta repertoires were sequenced longitudinally to track T-cell clones before and after primary and booster YFV17D yellow fever vaccination. Two healthy male donors made up the cohort, one aged 18 to 30 years and the other aged 30 to 40 years. Bulk PBMC replicates and cell subsets were isolated from blood drawn at multiple timepoints before and after both primary and secondary immunization. The research as a whole found: Only a couple of donors were included in the study, so the extent to which the findings can be generalized is limited. A small fraction of clonotypes appeared in both the CD4 and CD8 compartments, likely as a result of convergent recombination. Computational filtering was needed because FACS-sorted repertoires could contain abundant contaminating clonotypes from the bulk population. After the booster, most of the clones that had expanded following primary vaccination were detected again (96% of CD4 and more than 85% of CD8), which suggests that memory was broadly maintained. The secondary T-cell response was weaker than the primary response but faster, peaking on day 5 instead of day 15.

Interpreted using the paper, the treatment or condition label stands for: live attenuated yellow fever vaccine strain. PBMCs were isolated from peripheral blood using a standard Ficoll-Paque protocol. Dynabeads CD4 and CD8 positive selection kits were used to isolate CD4 and CD8 T-cell fractions. RNA was extracted with TriZol from bulk PBMCs, CD4 and CD8 fractions, and dextramer-positive and dextramer-negative fractions. Synthesis of TCR cDNA relied on 5'RACE template switching, a step that introduced a universal primer site along with unique molecular identifiers. Priming for cDNA synthesis came from both the TCR alpha and TCR beta constant segments. Library amplification involved two PCR steps, and the second step added sample barcodes and sequencing adapters. Sequencing of the libraries was done on either Illumina HiSeq 2500 (2x100 bp) or NovaSeq (2x150 bp). On the study's bioinformatics: Reads were demultiplexed and collapsed into UMI consensus sequences with MIGEC, and V(D)J alignment was performed with MiXCR. Clonotypes responding to the vaccine were identified with edgeR on replicate PBMC samples, with the criteria of FDR below 0.01 and a log2 fold change above 5 up to day 15. Bulk clonotypes were assigned CD4 or CD8 identity according to which sequenced CD4 or CD8 repertoire held them at higher abundance. TCRdb's own reprocessing of the public reads used fastp at Q25 and MiXCR and kept productive beta chains. Entries are consolidated by CDR3 protein sequence, retaining the most common genes and DNA. TCRdb, not the original authors, processed these V and J calls. The sample has tens of thousands of distinct CDR3 sequences on record, around 5% of them singletons. The ten largest clones add up to 35% to 45% of the sample.

The CDR3 spans 14 residues, from the cysteine through the phenylalanine. Only the CDR3 region is kept as DNA, spanning 42 bases read in frame from base 1. For CDR1 and CDR2, the germline V gene lists SGHRS and YFSETQ. The V and J ends are trimmed by 4 bases and 8 bases, leaving 16 bases between them. This clonotype has at least ten counts. The antigen this receptor binds is unknown. No much larger clone exists at a distance of one base, and base qualities are not known. The sample in question was CD8+ T cells sorted from PBMCs, obtained 10 days after the yellow fever booster vaccination. This TCR was sampled from a man aged 25-40 years who received the YFV17D yellow fever vaccine. The V gene is TRBV5-1 and the J gene is TRBJ2-1; the D element might be TRBD1 or TRBD2, as each aligns at 6 bases. The DNA sequence reads TGCGCCAGCAGCCCCGCCCCGGGGGCCTATGAGCAGTTCTTC. Its translation reads: CASSPAPGAYEQFF.